The 5 T cell receptor beta chains reported below all come from one sample, sequenced in a study of regulatory T cells in long-lasting Graves disease. Time point specified: newly diagnosed GD, antithyroid drugs for less than 3 months. PBMC-derived RNA was used for the TCR library. For TCR beta, libraries came from iRepertoire HTBI primers and Arm-PCR of CDR3 regions. TCRdb used MiXCR to reprocess the multiplex PCR reads, holding one entry per CDR3 protein. Of fewer than 650,000 distinct CDR3 sequences listed, roughly a sixth are singletons. The same sample was also used in a study of T cells in Graves' hyperthyroidism and ophthalmopathy.

The sample consisted of peripheral blood mononuclear cells (PBMCs), taken at new diagnosis, from a patient treated with antithyroid drugs. These receptors were obtained from a man aged 18 to 29 with Graves disease.

This clonotype was seen many times. The chain combines TRBV18 with TRBJ2-3, with 11 bases identical to TRBD2. This CDR3 has 15 residues. V lost 6 bases and J lost 2; bases outside the gene matches: 4. Germline V lookup: CDR1 KGHSH, CDR2 LQKENI. The CDR3: CASSPGLAATDTQYF. CDR3 in DNA: TGTGCCAGCTCGCCGGGACTAGCGGCCACAGATACGCAGTATTTT.

This clonotype was observed at least ten times. The chain couples TRBV2 to TRBJ1-2, with a tentative D call TRBD1 (5 bases). The CDR3 runs to 14 residues. Germline values: CDR1 SNHLY, CDR2 FYNNEI. The V gene lost 4 bases and the J gene lost 7 bases, with 16 bases spanning the gap. CDR3 DNA sequence: TGTGCCAGCAGTGTGACAGAATTATCTCCTGGCTACACCTTC. Its protein product is CASSVTELSPGYTF.

This clonotype was picked up a small number of times. CDR3 nucleotide sequence: TGTGCCAGCAGTTTAATCGGAGATGTTCAGCCCCAGCATTTT. It codes for CASSLIGDVQPQHF. This chain uses TRBV27 with TRBJ1-5; D gene ambiguous. This CDR3 spans 14 amino acids. Trimming removed 2 bases from V and 6 bases from J, with 11 bases in between. Germline V gene lookup returns CDR1 MNHEY and CDR2 SMNVEV (reference sequence).

This clonotype was observed many times. The V call is TRBV2, the J call TRBJ2-1; tentative D call: TRBD2 (5 bases). The ends were cut back, 8 bases at V and 9 bases at J, with 11 bases in the middle. CDR3 length: 11 amino acids. Germline CDR1 reads SNHLY; CDR2 reads FYNNEI. CDR3: CASFGLAEQFF. For the CDR3, the DNA is TGTGCCAGCTTTGGGCTAGCTGAGCAGTTCTTC. Supplemented by reference TRBV2 and TRBJ2-1, the full variable domain reads EPEVTQTPSHQVTQMGQEVILRCVPISNHLYFYWYRQILGQKVEFLVSFYNNEISEKSEIFDDQFSVERPDGSNFTLKIRSTKLEDSAMYFCASFGLAEQFFGPGTRLTVL.

The chain is built from TRBV10-2 and TRBJ2-4, with D perhaps TRBD1 (6 bases). With 6 bases removed from V and 0 bases from J, the gap between germline ends came to 12 bases. Germline V gene data show CDR1 as WSHSY and CDR2 as SAAADI. The CDR3 is 15 residues long. CDR3 residues: CASRQDSIAKNIQYF. CDR3 coding DNA: TGCGCCAGCAGACAGGACAGTATAGCCAAAAACATTCAGTACTTC.